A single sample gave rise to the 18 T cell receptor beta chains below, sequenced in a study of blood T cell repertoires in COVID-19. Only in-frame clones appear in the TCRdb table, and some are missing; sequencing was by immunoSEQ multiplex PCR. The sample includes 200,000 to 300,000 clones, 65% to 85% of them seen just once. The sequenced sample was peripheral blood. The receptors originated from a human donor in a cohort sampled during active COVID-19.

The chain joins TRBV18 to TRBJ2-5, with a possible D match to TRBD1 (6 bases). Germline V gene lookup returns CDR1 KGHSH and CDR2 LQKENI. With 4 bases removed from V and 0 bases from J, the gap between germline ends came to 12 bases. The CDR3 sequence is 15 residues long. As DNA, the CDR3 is TGTGCCAGCTCACTTTCTACAGGGAACCAAGAGACCCAGTACTTC. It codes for CASSLSTGNQETQYF.

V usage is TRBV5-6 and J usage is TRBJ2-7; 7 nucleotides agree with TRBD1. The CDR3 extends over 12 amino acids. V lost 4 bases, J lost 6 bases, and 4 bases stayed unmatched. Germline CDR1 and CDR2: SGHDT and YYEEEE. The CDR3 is CASSGDSGEQYF. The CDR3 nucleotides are TGTGCCAGCAGCGGGGACAGTGGCGAGCAGTACTTC.

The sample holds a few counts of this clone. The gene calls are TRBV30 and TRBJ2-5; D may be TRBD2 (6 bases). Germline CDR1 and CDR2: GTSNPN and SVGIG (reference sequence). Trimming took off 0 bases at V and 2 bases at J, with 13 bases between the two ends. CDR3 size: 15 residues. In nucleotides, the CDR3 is TGTGCCTGGAGTGTATTAGGCGGGACGCAAGAGACCCAGTACTTC. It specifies CAWSVLGGTQETQYF.

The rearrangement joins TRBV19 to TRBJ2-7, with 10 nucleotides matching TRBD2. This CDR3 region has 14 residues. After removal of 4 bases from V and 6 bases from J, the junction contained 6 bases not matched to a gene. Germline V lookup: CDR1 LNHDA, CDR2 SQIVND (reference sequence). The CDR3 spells CASSKAGGPSEQYF. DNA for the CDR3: TGTGCCAGTAGTAAAGCGGGGGGGCCTTCCGAGCAGTACTTC.

CDR3 DNA sequence: TGCGCCAGCAGCGCGAGCGGGACTAGAATAACCAATGAGCAGTTCTTC. This gives the protein CASSASGTRITNEQFF. The chain joins TRBV5-1 to TRBJ2-1; TRBD2 matches at 8 bases. CDR1 is SGHRS, CDR2 YFSETQ, per germline. J was trimmed by 6 bases and V by 4 bases; bases with no gene match: 12. CDR3 length equals 16 residues.

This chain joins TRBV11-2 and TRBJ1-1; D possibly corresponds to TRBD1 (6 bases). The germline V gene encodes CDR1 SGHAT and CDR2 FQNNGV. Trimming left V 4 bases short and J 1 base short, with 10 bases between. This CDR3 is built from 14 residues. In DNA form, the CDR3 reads TGTGCCAGCAGCTACATACAGGGGAACACTGAAGCTTTCTTT. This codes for CASSYIQGNTEAFF.

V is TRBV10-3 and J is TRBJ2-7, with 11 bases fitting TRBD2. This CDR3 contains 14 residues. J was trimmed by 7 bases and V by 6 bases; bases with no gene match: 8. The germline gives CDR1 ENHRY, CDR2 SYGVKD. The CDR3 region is CAISPGLAGSEQYF. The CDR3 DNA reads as TGTGCCATCAGCCCCGGACTAGCGGGTAGTGAGCAGTACTTC.

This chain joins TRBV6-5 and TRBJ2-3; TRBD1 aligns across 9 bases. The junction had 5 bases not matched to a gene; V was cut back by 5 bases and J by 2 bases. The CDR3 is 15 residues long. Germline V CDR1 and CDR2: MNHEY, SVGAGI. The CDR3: CASSTGTGHTDTQYF. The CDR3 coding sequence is TGTGCCAGCAGTACCGGGACAGGGCACACAGATACGCAGTATTTT.

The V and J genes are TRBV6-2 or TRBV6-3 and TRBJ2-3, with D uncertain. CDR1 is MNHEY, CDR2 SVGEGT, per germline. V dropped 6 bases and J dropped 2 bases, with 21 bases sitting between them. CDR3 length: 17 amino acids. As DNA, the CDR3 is TGTGCCAGCAGCCCTATGCCCCCCAGATTAAACACAGATACGCAGTATTTT. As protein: CASSPMPPRLNTDTQYF.

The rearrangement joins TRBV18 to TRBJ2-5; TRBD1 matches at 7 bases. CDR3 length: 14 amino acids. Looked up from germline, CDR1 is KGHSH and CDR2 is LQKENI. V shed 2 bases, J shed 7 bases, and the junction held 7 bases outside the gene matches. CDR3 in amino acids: CASSPARGRGTQYF. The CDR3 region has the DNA TGTGCCAGCTCACCAGCGAGGGGGCGCGGGACCCAGTACTTC. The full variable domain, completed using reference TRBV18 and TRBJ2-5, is NAGVMQNPRHLVRRRGQEARLRCSPMKGHSHVYWYRQLPEEGLKFMVYLQKENIIDESGMPKERFSAEFPKEGPSILRIQQVVRGDSAAYFCASSPARGRGTQYFGPGTRLLVL.

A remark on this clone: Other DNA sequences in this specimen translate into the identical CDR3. The CDR3 DNA sequence: TGCAGCGTTGGGGGGGGAACCGGGGAGCTGTTTTTT. Protein product: CSVGGGTGELFF. This chain uses TRBV29-1 with TRBJ2-2, with 7 bases lining up with TRBD2. J lost 5 bases, V lost 4 bases, and 1 base had no gene match. Germline values: CDR1 SQVTM, CDR2 ANQGSEA. This CDR3 contains 12 residues.

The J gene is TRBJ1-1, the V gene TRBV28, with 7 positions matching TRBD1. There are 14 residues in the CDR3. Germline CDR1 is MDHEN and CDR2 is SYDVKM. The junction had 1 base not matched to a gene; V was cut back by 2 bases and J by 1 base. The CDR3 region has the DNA TGTGCCAGCAGTTTAGGGGACAGGAACACTGAAGCTTTCTTT. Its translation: CASSLGDRNTEAFF.

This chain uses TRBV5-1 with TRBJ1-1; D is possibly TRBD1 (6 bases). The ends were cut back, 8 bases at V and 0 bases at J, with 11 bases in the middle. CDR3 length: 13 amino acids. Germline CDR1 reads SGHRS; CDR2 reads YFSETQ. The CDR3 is CASRDTVNTEAFF. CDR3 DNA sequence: TGCGCCAGTCGGGACACTGTGAACACTGAAGCTTTCTTT.

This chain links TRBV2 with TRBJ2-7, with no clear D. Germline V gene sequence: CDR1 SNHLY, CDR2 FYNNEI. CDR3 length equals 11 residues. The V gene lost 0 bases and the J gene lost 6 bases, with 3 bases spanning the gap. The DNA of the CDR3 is TGTGCCAGCAGTGAAGCGGCCGAGCAGTACTTC. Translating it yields CASSEAAEQYF.

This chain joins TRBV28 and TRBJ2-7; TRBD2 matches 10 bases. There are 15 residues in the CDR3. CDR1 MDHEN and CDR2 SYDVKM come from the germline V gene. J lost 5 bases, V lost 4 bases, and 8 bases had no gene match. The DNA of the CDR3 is TGTGCCAGCAGTTACAGCGGGAGGGCCCAGAACGAGCAGTACTTC. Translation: CASSYSGRAQNEQYF. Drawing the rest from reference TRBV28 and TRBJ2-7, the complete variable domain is DVKVTQSSRYLVKRTGEKVFLECVQDMDHENMFWYRQDPGLGLRLIYFSYDVKMKEKGDIPEGYSVSREKKERFSLILESASTNQTSMYLCASSYSGRAQNEQYFGPGTRLTVT.

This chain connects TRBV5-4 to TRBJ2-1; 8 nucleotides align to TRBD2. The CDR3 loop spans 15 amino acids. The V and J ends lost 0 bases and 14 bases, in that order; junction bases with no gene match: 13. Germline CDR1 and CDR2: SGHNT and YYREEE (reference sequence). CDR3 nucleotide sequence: TGTGCCAGCAGCTTGGGGACGGGAGGGCGCTACTCGGAGTTCTTC. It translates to CASSLGTGGRYSEFF.

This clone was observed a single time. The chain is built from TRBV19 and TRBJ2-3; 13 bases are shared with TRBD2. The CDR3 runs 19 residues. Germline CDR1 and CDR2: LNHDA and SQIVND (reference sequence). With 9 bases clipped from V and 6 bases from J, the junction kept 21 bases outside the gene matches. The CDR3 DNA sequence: TGTGCCAGCTCCTCGAGACTAGCGGGGGGACCGAACGAGAAGGATACGCAGTATTTT. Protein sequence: CASSSRLAGGPNEKDTQYF.

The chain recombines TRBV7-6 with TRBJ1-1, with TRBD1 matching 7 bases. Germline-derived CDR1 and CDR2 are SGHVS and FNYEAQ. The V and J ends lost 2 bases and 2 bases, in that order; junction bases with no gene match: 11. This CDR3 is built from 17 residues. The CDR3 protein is CASSLTPRQGSNTEAFF. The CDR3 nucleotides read TGTGCCAGCAGCTTAACCCCCAGACAGGGTAGTAACACTGAAGCTTTCTTT. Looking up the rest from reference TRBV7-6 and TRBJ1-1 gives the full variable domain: GAGVSQSPRYKVTKRGQDVALRCDPISGHVSLYWYRQALGQGPEFLTYFNYEAQQDKSGLPNDRFSAERPEGSISTLTIQRTEQRDSAMYRCASSLTPRQGSNTEAFFGQGTRLTVV.